Listed below are T cell receptor beta chains from one sample, sequenced in a study of technical replicates of blood from a handful of donors. Only in-frame clones appear in the TCRdb table, and some are missing; sequencing was by immunoSEQ multiplex PCR. This table has about 53,000 clones, about 82% appearing once. The sequencing input was PBMCs. Receptors originate from a human donor in good health. Some clones in this sample may be carry-over from other donors' samples. Each CDR3 is given with its conserved first and last residue. The D gene is left open where the match is weak. Size tells how often a clone was seen (once, few, many) or the class of an expanded clone, and some rows leave it out.

V gene	D gene	J gene	clone size	CDR3 protein	CDR3 DNA
TRBV7-8	TRBD1	TRBJ1-5	-	CASSLKGGTGPPSPQHF	TGTGCCAGCAGCCTCAAGGGGGGGACAGGGCCTCCCTCACCCCAGCATTTT
TRBV10-1	TRBD2	TRBJ2-3	-	CASSERGTSGNATDTQYF	TGCGCCAGCAGTGAGAGGGGGACTAGCGGGAATGCCACAGATACGCAGTATTTT
TRBV7-6	TRBD1	TRBJ1-6	-	CASSSDRENSPLHF	TGTGCCAGCAGCTCGGACAGGGAAAATTCACCCCTCCACTTT
TRBV30	-	TRBJ1-2	-	CAWSESDIHYGYTF	TGTGCCTGGAGTGAGTCAGATATCCACTATGGCTACACCTTC
TRBV12-5	-	TRBJ2-3	few	CASGLTQGGTDTQYF	TGTGCTAGTGGTTTGACACAAGGGGGTACAGATACGCAGTATTTT
TRBV4-3	TRBD2	TRBJ2-3	-	CASSQETGTSGGNTDTQYF	TGCGCCAGCAGCCAAGAAACCGGGACTAGCGGGGGGAACACAGATACGCAGTATTTT
TRBV18	-	TRBJ1-3	-	CASSPGLNGNTIYF	TGTGCCAGCTCACCAGGGCTAAATGGAAACACCATATATTTT
TRBV25-1	TRBD1	TRBJ1-1	once	CASRIGTVTEAFF	TGTGCCAGCAGGATTGGGACAGTTACTGAAGCTTTCTTT
TRBV19	-	TRBJ1-2	-	CASNLRLLDGDYGYTF	TGTGCCAGTAACCTGAGACTCCTTGACGGGGACTATGGCTACACCTTC
TRBV5-1	TRBD2	TRBJ2-7	-	CASSPGTSGYEQYF	TGCGCCAGCAGCCCCGGGACTAGCGGCTACGAGCAGTACTTC
TRBV6-6	-	TRBJ2-5	-	CASSYYLGGLQETQYF	TGTGCCAGCAGTTACTACCTCGGGGGGCTCCAAGAGACCCAGTACTTC
TRBV10-3	-	TRBJ1-1	-	CAISPGTVNTEAFF	TGTGCCATCAGTCCCGGGACTGTGAACACTGAAGCTTTCTTT
TRBV5-6	TRBD2	TRBJ2-7	-	CASSLALGGRGEQYF	TGTGCCAGCAGCTTGGCCCTGGGAGGGCGGGGAGAGCAGTACTTC
TRBV7-9	TRBD2	TRBJ2-5	-	CASSLDRGGRETQYF	TGTGCCAGCAGCTTGGACCGGGGGGGCCGAGAGACCCAGTACTTC
TRBV29-1	-	TRBJ2-3	once	CSAGAGREMTDTQYF	TGCAGCGCCGGGGCGGGACGGGAGATGACAGATACGCAGTATTTT
TRBV6-6	TRBD1	TRBJ1-2	-	CASSYHTGGDGYTF	TGTGCCAGCAGTTACCACACAGGGGGCGATGGCTACACCTTC
TRBV5-1	-	TRBJ2-3	-	CASSLDRSVDTQYF	TGCGCCAGCAGCTTGGACAGGTCCGTAGATACGCAGTATTTT